This T cell receptor beta chain was sequenced for a study of T cells in Graves' hyperthyroidism and ophthalmopathy. General study findings and limits: Also found in blood were most expanded thyroid clonotypes above 0.001.

The J segment lost 0 bases and the V segment lost 6 bases, leaving 8 bases of the junction unmatched. This CDR3 has 16 residues. Germline V gene lookup returns CDR1 SGHDT and CDR2 YYEEEE. It was RNA transcripts that yielded the amplified TCR beta CDR3 regions. When the TCR CDR3 underwent first-round RT-PCR, the HTBI primer set was used. MiXCR, run by TCRdb on the multiplex PCR reads, gives a single entry per CDR3 protein. The table has under 650,000 distinct CDR3 sequences, around 16% seen once; the top ten hold 3.8%. The hyperthyroidism patients had all been newly diagnosed, and their disease duration was under 2 months. Their ages ranged from 18 to 65 years. Uncontrolled infection, other autoimmune disease, pregnancy or lactation led to exclusion. This clonotype came up many times. What it recognizes is unknown.

The chain uses TRBV5-6 and TRBJ2-1, with 8 bases fitting TRBD2. The TCR was taken from a woman younger than 45 with Graves' hyperthyroidism. The sequenced sample consisted of blood. CDR3 amino acids: CASTPIAGSSYNEQFF. The CDR3 nucleotides read TGTGCCAGCACCCCAATAGCGGGGAGCTCCTACAATGAGCAGTTCTTC. The variable domain in full, with the rest retrieved from reference TRBV5-6 and TRBJ2-1, is DAGVTQSPTHLIKTRGQQVTLRCSPKSGHDTVSWYQQALGQGPQFIFQYYEEEERQRGNFPDRFSGHQFPNYSSELNVNALLLGDSALYLCASTPIAGSSYNEQFFGPGTRLTVL.